One sample yielded the 10 T cell receptor beta chains listed below, sequenced in a study of cytomegalovirus exposure and HLA in healthy donors. Amplification used 60 Vbeta primers and 13 Jbeta primers. Sequencing was performed with immunoSEQ multiplex PCR; in TCRdb, only in-frame clones are kept and a portion is missing. The profile shows over 150,000 clones, about 80% of them singletons. Sequenced sample: PBMCs. These receptors came from an older woman in good health and CMV-seropositive.

J is TRBJ2-7 and V is TRBV5-4; 11 bases fit TRBD2. V lost 0 bases to trimming and J lost 2 bases; unmatched junction nucleotides: 7. This CDR3 comprises 17 residues. Germline V lookup: CDR1 SGHNT, CDR2 YYREEE (reference sequence). Here the CDR3 DNA reads TGTGCCAGCAGCTTGGGTAGCGGGAGGGCCGCTACCTACGAGCAGTACTTC. Translating it yields CASSLGSGRAATYEQYF.

The table lists this clone with a few counts. The CDR3: CASSLGGTNAQETQYF. The CDR3 DNA sequence: TGCGCCAGCAGCTTGGGAGGGACTAATGCGCAAGAGACCCAGTACTTC. V is TRBV5-1 and J is TRBJ2-5, with 7 bases fitting TRBD2. V was pared by 0 bases and J by 2 bases, with 7 bases of the junction left unmatched. CDR1 is SGHRS and CDR2 is YFSETQ in the germline V gene. The CDR3 totals 16 residues.

A single count supports this clone. The J gene is TRBJ2-1, the V gene TRBV29-1, with D possibly being TRBD2 (6 bases). Germline V gene sequence: CDR1 SQVTM, CDR2 ANQGSEA. Trimming pared 4 bases from V and 7 bases from J, leaving 14 bases between. The CDR3 totals 13 residues. The CDR3 region is CSVVRGGLNEQFF. The CDR3 DNA is TGCAGCGTTGTTCGGGGAGGTCTGAATGAGCAGTTCTTC.

V gene TRBV7-8 combines with J gene TRBJ1-1; 7 positions match TRBD1. Germline CDR1 and CDR2: SGHVS and FQNEAQ. The CDR3 totals 13 residues. V lost 5 bases to trimming and J lost 8 bases; unmatched junction nucleotides: 8. The DNA of the CDR3 is TGTGCCAGCAGCCCTGGACAGGTGGGGGAAGCTTTCTTT. It translates to CASSPGQVGEAFF.

There are a few counts of this clone. The V gene is TRBV28, the J gene TRBJ2-1; 13 bases are shared with TRBD2. V shed 5 bases and J 5 bases; nucleotides not matched to a gene: 6. The CDR3 has 16 amino acids. Germline-derived CDR1 and CDR2 are MDHEN and SYDVKM. CDR3: CASSPRLAGGHNEQFF. The CDR3 DNA reads TGTGCCAGCAGTCCCCGACTAGCGGGGGGCCACAATGAGCAGTTCTTC.

The V gene is TRBV5-1, the J gene TRBJ1-6, with 8 bases that match TRBD1. Germline-derived CDR1 and CDR2 are SGHRS and YFSETQ. CDR3 length: 14 residues. With V trimmed by 4 bases and J by 7 bases, 4 bases remained unmatched. This CDR3 reads CASSRGQVNSPLHF. Here the CDR3 DNA reads TGCGCCAGCAGCCGGGGACAGGTAAATTCACCCCTCCACTTT.

V gene TRBV28 combines with J gene TRBJ1-1, with D possibly matching TRBD1 (6 bases). Germline CDR1 reads MDHEN; CDR2 reads SYDVKM. The CDR3 runs to 14 residues. V was trimmed by 3 bases and J by 5 bases, leaving 13 bases between them. The CDR3 here is CASSFRGGLTEAFF. CDR3 sequence (DNA): TGTGCCAGCAGTTTTCGGGGGGGCTTAACTGAAGCTTTCTTT.

CDR3 DNA sequence: TGCGCCAGCAGCCAAGTCTCGGGGAACACTGAAGCTTTCTTT. Protein: CASSQVSGNTEAFF. This sequence joins TRBV4-3 and TRBJ1-1; D not resolved. This CDR3 has 14 residues. Germline assignment: CDR1 LGHNA and CDR2 YSLEER. Trimming shortened V by 1 base and J by 1 base, and 7 bases separated the two germline ends.

Comment on this clone: A read error may produce the germline difference seen at one junction end. The chain carries TRBV5-4 and TRBJ2-6, with D possibly matching TRBD2 (5 bases). The CDR3 has 17 amino acids. Germline V gene data show CDR1 as SGHNT and CDR2 as YYREEE (reference sequence). The CDR3, as DNA: TGTGCCAGCAGCTCGGACTCATTGTTTAGTGTGGCCAACGGCCTGACTTTC. Translating it yields CASSSDSLFSVANGLTF.

This chain uses TRBV5-1 with TRBJ1-5, with D perhaps TRBD1 (6 bases). The CDR3 covers 15 residues. With 2 bases removed from V and 6 bases from J, the gap between germline ends came to 15 bases. Germline values: CDR1 SGHRS, CDR2 YFSETQ. As DNA, the CDR3 is TGCGCCAGCAGCTTCGGGCAGGGGATAGGTCAGCCCCAGCATTTT. Amino acid sequence: CASSFGQGIGQPQHF.